This entry is about one T cell receptor (beta chain). The sample is drawn from a study of blood T cell repertoires in COVID-19. About the research overall: From T cells, B-cell-depleted T cells, or PBMCs came the material, which was cDNA or gDNA.

In the study's own analysis: It was from reference gene primer amplification that nucleated cell counts were estimated. Sequencing used immunoSEQ multiplex PCR; TCRdb keeps in-frame clones, though not all of them. From that table come the V and J calls and clone size; the DNA was used to work out D and trimming. Among 230,000 or so clones listed, around 89% were seen once. Individuals aged about 18 to 90 years were recruited from 24 US areas. Donors in Cohort 3 counted as recovered after two negative PCRs, clearance, or symptom resolution. V lost 4 bases, J lost 1 base, and 10 bases lay in between. The CDR3 sequence is 14 residues long. CDR1 is SGHNT and CDR2 is YYREEE in the germline V gene (reference sequence).

The sequenced material came from PBMCs or T cells enriched from blood (not recorded which). The receptor's source is a woman aged 30 to 39 who had recovered from COVID-19. The chain has TRBV5-4 and TRBJ2-3; D gene uncertain. The CDR3 loop is CASSARSGTDTQYF. CDR3 in DNA: TGTGCCAGCAGCGCTAGATCCGGCACAGATACGCAGTATTTT.